The entry that follows covers one TCR beta chain sequence. This sample was included in a study of OX40 agonist ivuxolimab in advanced cancers. Autoimmune disease history or systemic immunosuppression meant exclusion. Baseline was the first blood sampling point, followed by cycle 4 day 1 and cycle 7 day 1. CDR1 and CDR2 from the germline V gene are MNHEY and SMNVEV (reference sequence). The CDR3 loop spans 13 amino acids. The germline V and J ends were trimmed by 6 bases and 6 bases, with 12 bases remaining between them. Clones were sequenced by immunoSEQ multiplex PCR, and TCRdb holds only the in-frame ones, with some missing. The table records tens of thousands of clones, around 90% of them present only once.

This TCR was recovered from an adult with an advanced solid tumor such as melanoma, head and neck, liver or kidney cancer. The starting material was CD4+ or CD8+ T cells sorted from blood, obtained in a trial of the OX40 agonist ivuxolimab. This chain uses TRBV27 with TRBJ1-5; D call uncertain. CDR3 amino acids: CASSRLGRQPQHF. The CDR3 bases are TGTGCCAGCAGCCGCCTGGGTCGTCAGCCCCAGCATTTT.